The 30 T cell receptor beta chains in this list originate from one sample, sequenced in a study of blood T cell repertoires in COVID-19. The protocol was immunoSEQ multiplex PCR, while the TCRdb copy is restricted to in-frame clones and leaves out a portion. The table has some 150,000 clones, around 87% seen once; the top ten hold approximately 1.2%. Sequencing was carried out using PBMCs or T cells enriched from blood (not recorded which). These TCRs come from a woman aged 25 to 45 with acute COVID-19.

This clone is a singleton in its sample. The CDR3 region is CASSVDRGDTIYF. In DNA, the CDR3 is TGCGCCAGCAGTGTGGACAGGGGTGACACCATATATTTT. The chain has TRBV5-1 and TRBJ1-3, with 9 bases matching TRBD1. CDR3 length: 13 residues. Losses at the gene ends were 5 bases for V and 8 bases for J; bases not matched to a gene: 5. Germline loops: CDR1 SGHRS, CDR2 YFSETQ.

The rearrangement joins TRBV27 to TRBJ2-1, with 10 bases aligning to TRBD2. The CDR3 spans 15 residues. J lost 6 bases, V lost 5 bases, and 7 bases had no gene match. The germline V gene encodes CDR1 MNHEY and CDR2 SMNVEV (reference sequence). Here the CDR3 DNA reads TGTGCCAGCAGTCGAGCGGGAGGGCTAGGCAATGAGCAGTTCTTC. Protein sequence: CASSRAGGLGNEQFF.

V and J are TRBV6-4 and TRBJ2-1; TRBD2 matches at 10 bases. Germline loops: CDR1 MRHNA, CDR2 SNTAGT. The V and J ends lost 4 bases and 8 bases, in that order; junction bases with no gene match: 5. The CDR3 length is 14 residues. CDR3 residues: CASSVTSGTDEQFF. CDR3 nucleotides: TGTGCCAGCAGTGTAACTAGCGGGACCGATGAGCAGTTCTTC.

The count of this clone is one. The chain joins TRBV2 to TRBJ2-5, with 7 bases matching TRBD1. Germline V gives CDR1 SNHLY, CDR2 FYNNEI. The CDR3 sequence is 13 residues long. J gave up 2 bases and V 4 bases, and 1 base lay outside the gene matches. CDR3 protein: CASSVQGQETQYF. The DNA for the CDR3 is TGTGCCAGCAGTGTACAGGGGCAAGAGACCCAGTACTTC.

This chain connects TRBV5-1 to TRBJ2-2; 7 nucleotides line up with TRBD2. CDR1 and CDR2 (germline): SGHRS, YFSETQ. The CDR3 sequence is 15 residues long. Trimming took 5 bases from V and 0 from J; bases not matched to a gene: 4. CDR3 DNA: TGCGCCAGCAGGTCCGGGAGGCCGAACACCGGGGAGCTGTTTTTT. Protein: CASRSGRPNTGELFF.

The rearrangement uses TRBV7-9 and TRBJ2-3; 9 positions agree with TRBD2. Per germline, CDR1 SEHNR and CDR2 FQNEAQ (reference sequence). V shed 3 bases, J shed 3 bases, and the junction held 10 bases outside the gene matches. The CDR3 totals 17 residues. CDR3 DNA sequence: TGTGCCAGCAGCTTTTTTAGGACTAGCGAAAGAACAGATACGCAGTATTTT. Its translation is CASSFFRTSERTDTQYF.

The chain combines TRBV18 with TRBJ1-1; TRBD1 matches at 10 bases. This CDR3 region has 18 residues. Trimming cost V 3 bases and J 1 base; bases outside gene matches: 11. The germline V gene has CDR1 KGHSH and CDR2 LQKENI. CDR3: CASSPRGTGEIRNTEAFF. The CDR3 nucleotides are TGTGCCAGCTCACCTCGGGGGACAGGGGAAATACGGAACACTGAAGCTTTCTTT.

The chain combines TRBV24-1 with TRBJ1-1; 8 nucleotides match TRBD1. Germline-derived CDR1 and CDR2 are KGHDR and SFDVKD. This CDR3 has 13 residues. The V and J ends lost 10 bases and 2 bases, in that order; junction bases with no gene match: 5. This CDR3 reads CATAGGSNTEAFF. The CDR3 nucleotides read TGTGCCACAGCAGGGGGCTCTAACACTGAAGCTTTCTTT.

The rearrangement links TRBV11-2 to TRBJ1-2; perhaps TRBD1 as D (5 bases). Germline-derived CDR1 and CDR2 are SGHAT and FQNNGV. The CDR3 contains 14 residues. V was pared by 2 bases and J by 3 bases, with 10 bases between. CDR3 sequence: CASSLSGGHYGYTF. The CDR3 DNA reads as TGTGCCAGCAGCTTATCGGGGGGACACTATGGCTACACCTTC. Complete variable domain (other parts from reference TRBV11-2 and TRBJ1-2): EAGVAQSPRYKIIEKRQSVAFWCNPISGHATLYWYQQILGQGPKLLIQFQNNGVVDDSQLPKDRFSAERLKGVDSTLKIQPAKLEDSAVYLCASSLSGGHYGYTFGSGTRLTVV.

This chain connects TRBV7-3 to TRBJ2-1, with D perhaps TRBD2 (5 bases). V was shortened by 5 bases and J by 4 bases, with 15 bases between the two germline ends. The CDR3 has 15 amino acids. The germline gives CDR1 SGHTA, CDR2 FQGTGA. CDR3 in amino acids: CASSQSGLEYNEQFF. The CDR3 bases are TGTGCCAGCAGCCAAAGCGGTTTAGAATACAATGAGCAGTTCTTC.

V usage is TRBV9 and J usage is TRBJ2-5; 8 nucleotides agree with TRBD1. The V gene's germline CDR1 is SGDLS and CDR2 YYNGEE. Unmatched junction bases numbered 8, after V lost 3 bases and J lost 4 bases. The CDR3 covers 15 residues. The CDR3 reads CASSADDRGGETQYF. CDR3 nucleotide sequence: TGTGCCAGCAGCGCGGACGACAGGGGAGGAGAGACCCAGTACTTC.

V and J are TRBV7-9 and TRBJ1-3; the match to TRBD1 covers 7 bases. Germline CDR1 SEHNR, CDR2 FQNEAQ (reference sequence). The CDR3 extends over 15 amino acids. J lost 0 bases, V lost 5 bases, and 4 bases had no gene match. The CDR3 region is CASSPTGSSGNTIYF. CDR3 bases: TGTGCCAGCAGCCCGACAGGGTCCTCTGGAAACACCATATATTTT.

The genes are TRBV5-1 and TRBJ1-4; D is ambiguous. This CDR3 region has 14 residues. Trimming stripped 8 bases from V and 7 bases from J, with 18 bases between. Germline V lookup: CDR1 SGHRS, CDR2 YFSETQ. The CDR3 sequence is CASQIGVSSEKLFF. The CDR3 DNA sequence: TGCGCCAGTCAGATCGGAGTATCGAGTGAAAAACTGTTTTTT. The full variable domain, with the rest looked up from reference TRBV5-1 and TRBJ1-4, is KAGVTQTPRYLIKTRGQQVTLSCSPISGHRSVSWYQQTPGQGLQFLFEYFSETQRNKGNFPGRFSGRQFSNSRSEMNVSTLELGDSALYLCASQIGVSSEKLFFGSGTQLSVL.

The rearrangement links TRBV27 to TRBJ2-3, with a weak D call TRBD2 (7 bases). Trimming removed 5 bases from V and 5 bases from J, with 14 bases in between. CDR1 is MNHEY and CDR2 is SMNVEV in the germline V gene (reference sequence). CDR3 length: 14 amino acids. CDR3: CASSPRGAQDTQYF. In nucleotides, the CDR3 is TGTGCCAGCAGTCCTCGGGGGGCGCAAGATACGCAGTATTTT.

The CDR3 nucleotides read TGTGCCAGCAATGGAATCGGAGGGGCTCGGGGCTACACCTTC. Translation gives CASNGIGGARGYTF. The chain uses TRBV9 and TRBJ1-2, with D possibly matching TRBD1 (5 bases). Deletions cut 6 bases from V and 8 bases from J, with 20 bases between. Germline CDR1 and CDR2: SGDLS and YYNGEE. This CDR3 spans 14 amino acids.

The sample holds one count of this clone. The V call is TRBV5-5, the J call TRBJ2-1, with 11 bases identical to TRBD2. Germline V gene lookup returns CDR1 SGHKS and CDR2 YYEKEE (reference sequence). The V gene end was trimmed by 2 bases and the J gene end by 4 bases; junction bases not matched to a gene: 8. The length of the CDR3 is 17 residues. In DNA form, the CDR3 reads TGTGCCAGCAGCTTCAGTAGCGGGAGGGCGTATTACAATGAGCAGTTCTTC. The encoded protein is CASSFSSGRAYYNEQFF. Filled out from reference TRBV5-5 and TRBJ2-1, the complete variable domain reads DAGVTQSPTHLIKTRGQQVTLRCSPISGHKSVSWYQQVLGQGPQFIFQYYEKEERGRGNFPDRFSARQFPNYSSELNVNALLLGDSALYLCASSFSSGRAYYNEQFFGPGTRLTVL.

The chain carries TRBV7-3 and TRBJ2-1; D is perhaps TRBD2 (6 bases). This CDR3 has 14 residues. V lost 0 bases and J 5 bases, leaving 8 bases between the germline ends. CDR1 is SGHTA, CDR2 FQGTGA, per germline. In DNA, the CDR3 is TGTGCCAGCAGCTTAACCGGGAGCCACAATGAGCAGTTCTTC. This gives the protein CASSLTGSHNEQFF.

This rearrangement joins TRBV5-6 to TRBJ2-7; 7 nucleotides agree with TRBD1. Trimming removed 4 bases from V and 0 bases from J; junction bases left unmatched: 13. In germline, CDR1 is SGHDT, CDR2 YYEEEE. The CDR3 has 17 amino acids. CDR3 sequence (DNA): TGTGCCAGCAGCCTACCACTATCGAGACAGGGCTCCTACGAGCAGTACTTC. Encoded protein: CASSLPLSRQGSYEQYF.

V gene TRBV5-4 combines with J gene TRBJ2-7; the D gene is possibly TRBD2 (5 bases). CDR1 and CDR2 from the germline V gene are SGHNT and YYREEE (reference sequence). Trimming took 0 bases from V and 2 from J, leaving 9 bases between them. There are 14 residues in the CDR3. The CDR3 is CASSLARDPYEQYF. In DNA form, the CDR3 reads TGTGCCAGCAGCTTGGCCCGGGATCCCTACGAGCAGTACTTC.

The rearrangement joins TRBV4-3 to TRBJ2-5; 9 bases align to TRBD2. V lost 3 bases to trimming and J lost 5 bases; unmatched junction nucleotides: 7. The CDR3 length is 15 residues. CDR1 is LGHNA, CDR2 YSLEER, per germline. The CDR3 DNA reads as TGCGCCAGCAGCCAGAGACTAGCGGACGGGGAGACCCAGTACTTC. This translates into CASSQRLADGETQYF.

V is TRBV7-9 and J is TRBJ2-1; TRBD1 might be the D (6 bases). The CDR3 contains 18 residues. From germline, CDR1 is SEHNR and CDR2 FQNEAQ (reference sequence). The V end lost 1 base, the J end lost 8 bases, and 24 bases lay between the germline ends. The CDR3 DNA is TGTGCCAGCAGCTTAGTAGTTTCCCGCAGGGGCGTTTTTGATGAGCAGTTCTTC. Its protein is CASSLVVSRRGVFDEQFF.

Only one count was recorded for this clone. The chain carries TRBV28 and TRBJ1-6; 8 nucleotides agree with TRBD1. Germline V gene sequence: CDR1 MDHEN, CDR2 SYDVKM. The V and J ends lost 6 bases and 7 bases, in that order; junction bases with no gene match: 17. The CDR3 length is 18 residues. The DNA for the CDR3 is TGTGCCAGCAGATCCGGGCAGTCAGGGGGCCGTATCAATTCACCCCTCCACTTT. Its protein product is CASRSGQSGGRINSPLHF.

The V and J genes are TRBV25-1 and TRBJ1-1; D remains ambiguous. The CDR3 covers 14 residues. Trimming took off 5 bases at V and 1 base at J, with 11 bases between the two ends. The germline CDR1 and CDR2 sequences are MGHDK and SYGVNS. CDR3 in DNA: TGTGCCAGCAGTCTCACAGAGGGGAACACTGAAGCTTTCTTT. It translates to CASSLTEGNTEAFF.

The rearrangement uses TRBV4-2 and TRBJ1-1, with 8 bases matching TRBD1. The junction had 4 bases not matched to a gene; V was cut back by 0 bases and J by 4 bases. This CDR3 region has 15 residues. Germline V gene lookup returns CDR1 LGHNA and CDR2 YNFKEQ. The CDR3 protein is CASSQDQGAATEAFF. The CDR3 nucleotides read TGTGCCAGCAGCCAAGATCAGGGGGCGGCCACTGAAGCTTTCTTT.

This chain connects TRBV19 to TRBJ2-7, with 8 positions matching TRBD1. Per germline, CDR1 LNHDA and CDR2 SQIVND (reference sequence). This CDR3 is 13 amino acids long. The trim removed 5 bases at V and 6 bases at J, leaving 6 bases unmatched. DNA for the CDR3: TGTGCCAGTAGTGGGCAGGGGGCAAGCGAGCAGTACTTC. Amino acid sequence: CASSGQGASEQYF. Combining the CDR3 with reference TRBV19 and TRBJ2-7 gives the whole variable domain DGGITQSPKYLFRKEGQNVTLSCEQNLNHDAMYWYRQDPGQGLRLIYYSQIVNDFQKGDIAEGYSVSREKKESFPLTVTSAQKNPTAFYLCASSGQGASEQYFGPGTRLTVT.

The sample holds one count of this clone. The chain employs TRBV7-2 and TRBJ2-6; D is possibly TRBD1 (5 bases). The V and J ends lost 6 bases and 0 bases respectively, with 9 bases between them. The germline V gene has CDR1 SGHTA and CDR2 FQGNSA. There are 15 residues in the CDR3. The CDR3 DNA sequence: TGTGCCAGCAGTGCACAGGCCTCTGGGGCCAACGTCCTGACTTTC. Amino acids: CASSAQASGANVLTF.

The chain employs TRBV4-1 and TRBJ2-7, with 11 bases matching TRBD1. Germline-derived CDR1 and CDR2 are MGHRA and YSYEKL. The CDR3 has 14 residues. The V segment lost 4 bases and the J segment 7 bases; nucleotides outside the gene matches: 6. The CDR3 bases are TGCGCCAGCAGCCTCAGGGACAGGGGGTTTGAGCAGTACTTC. Its translation is CASSLRDRGFEQYF.

The chain has TRBV5-6 and TRBJ1-4; D unclear. The CDR3 has 16 residues. Between the trimmed V and J ends, which lost 5 bases and 0 bases, there was a span of 14 bases. Germline values: CDR1 SGHDT, CDR2 YYEEEE. The CDR3 region is CASSLAGLATNEKLFF. The CDR3 DNA is TGTGCCAGCAGTTTAGCGGGCCTTGCAACTAATGAAAAACTGTTTTTT.

V gene TRBV7-6 combines with J gene TRBJ2-2, with TRBD2 matching 8 bases. The V and J ends lost 1 base and 4 bases, in that order; junction bases with no gene match: 8. The CDR3 length is 17 residues. CDR1 is SGHVS and CDR2 is FNYEAQ in the germline V gene. The chain's CDR3 is CASSLVAGGSVTGELFF. DNA of the CDR3: TGTGCCAGCAGCTTAGTCGCGGGGGGTAGCGTCACCGGGGAGCTGTTTTTT. The full variable domain, in which reference TRBV7-6 and TRBJ2-2 provide the parts outside the CDR3, is GAGVSQSPRYKVTKRGQDVALRCDPISGHVSLYWYRQALGQGPEFLTYFNYEAQQDKSGLPNDRFSAERPEGSISTLTIQRTEQRDSAMYRCASSLVAGGSVTGELFFGEGSRLTVL.

This chain connects TRBV12-3 or TRBV12-4 to TRBJ1-5; a weak D match, TRBD1 (6 bases). The CDR3 length is 13 residues. Trimming removed 7 bases at V and 4 bases at J, with 11 bases between. The CDR3 DNA sequence: TGTGCCAGCACCCTGGGGGCGAATCAGCCCCAGCATTTT. This translates into CASTLGANQPQHF.